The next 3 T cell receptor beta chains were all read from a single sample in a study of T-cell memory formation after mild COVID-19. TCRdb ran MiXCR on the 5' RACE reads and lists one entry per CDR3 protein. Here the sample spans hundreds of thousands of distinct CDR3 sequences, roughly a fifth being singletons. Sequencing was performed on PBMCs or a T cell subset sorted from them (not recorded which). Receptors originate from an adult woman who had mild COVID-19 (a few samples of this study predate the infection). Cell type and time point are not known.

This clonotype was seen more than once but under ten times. DNA for the CDR3: TGTGCCAGCAGTTACCGACCCCCAGCGGGGGCCTACGAGCAGTACTTC. Translation gives CASSYRPPAGAYEQYF. The V call is TRBV6-2 or TRBV6-3, the J call TRBJ2-7; TRBD2 matches 8 bases. The germline V gene encodes CDR1 MNHEY and CDR2 SVGEGT. The CDR3 spans 16 residues. V gave up 2 bases and J gave up 2 bases; unmatched junction bases: 8.

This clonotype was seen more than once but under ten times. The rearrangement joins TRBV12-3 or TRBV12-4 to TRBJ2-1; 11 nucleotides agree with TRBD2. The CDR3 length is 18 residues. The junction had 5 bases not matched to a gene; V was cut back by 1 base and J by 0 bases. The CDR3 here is CASSLVAGGPGSYNEQFF. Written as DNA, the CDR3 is TGTGCCAGCAGTTTAGTAGCGGGGGGGCCTGGCTCCTACAATGAGCAGTTCTTC.

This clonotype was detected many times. The CDR3 here is CASSPQGAGKNIQYF. The CDR3 region has the DNA TGCGCCAGCAGCCCGCAGGGGGCAGGCAAAAACATTCAGTACTTC. J is TRBJ2-4 and V is TRBV5-1, with TRBD1 matching over 8 bases. In germline, CDR1 is SGHRS, CDR2 YFSETQ. This CDR3 contains 15 residues. V shed 4 bases, J shed 3 bases, and the junction held 6 bases outside the gene matches.